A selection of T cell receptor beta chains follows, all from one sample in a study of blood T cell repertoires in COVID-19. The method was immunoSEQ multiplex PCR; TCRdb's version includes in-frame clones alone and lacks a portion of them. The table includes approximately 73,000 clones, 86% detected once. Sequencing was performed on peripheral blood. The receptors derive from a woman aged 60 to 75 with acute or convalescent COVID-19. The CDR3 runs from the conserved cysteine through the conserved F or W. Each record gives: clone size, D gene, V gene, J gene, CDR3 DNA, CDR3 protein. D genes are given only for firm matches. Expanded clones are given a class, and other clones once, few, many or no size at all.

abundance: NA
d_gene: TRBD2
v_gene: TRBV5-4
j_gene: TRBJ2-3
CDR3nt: TGTGCCAGCAGCTTGGGACTAGCGGGAGTGAGAGATACGCAGTATTTT
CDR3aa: CASSLGLAGVRDTQYF

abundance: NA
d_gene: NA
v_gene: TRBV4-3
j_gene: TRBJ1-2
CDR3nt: TGCGCCAGCAGCCAAGGTGTAGGGGAACAGGGTGGCTACACCTTC
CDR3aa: CASSQGVGEQGGYTF

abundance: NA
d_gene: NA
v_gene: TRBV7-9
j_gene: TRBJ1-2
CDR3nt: TGTGCCAGCAGCTTGGGGGGGCTCAACTATGGCTACACCTTC
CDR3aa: CASSLGGLNYGYTF

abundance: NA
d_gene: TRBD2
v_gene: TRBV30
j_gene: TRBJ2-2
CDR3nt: TGTGCCTGGAGCTCTAGCGGGAGACTAAGTGTCACCGGGGAGCTGTTTTTT
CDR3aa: CAWSSSGRLSVTGELFF

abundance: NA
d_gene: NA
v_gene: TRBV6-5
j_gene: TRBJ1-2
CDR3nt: TGTGCCAGCACCTTGGGCAGACCTAACTATGGCTACACCTTC
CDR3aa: CASTLGRPNYGYTF

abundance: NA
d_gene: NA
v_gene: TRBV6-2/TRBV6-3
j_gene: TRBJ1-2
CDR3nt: TGTGCCAGCAGTTACCCCGTGGCCGGGGGCTACACCTTC
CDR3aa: CASSYPVAGGYTF

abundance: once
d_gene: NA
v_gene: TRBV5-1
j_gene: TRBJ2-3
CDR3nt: TGCGCCAGCAGCTTGGACAGTAGGCTTGATACGCAGTATTTT
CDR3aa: CASSLDSRLDTQYF

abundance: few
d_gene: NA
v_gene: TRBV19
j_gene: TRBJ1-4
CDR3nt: TGTGCCAGTAGTCTCGGACAGAGCAGCTCAACTAATGAAAAACTGTTTTTT
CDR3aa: CASSLGQSSSTNEKLFF

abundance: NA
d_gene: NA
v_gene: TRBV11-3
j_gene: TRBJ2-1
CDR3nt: TGTGCCAGCAGCGTCAGGGGCGGTGAGCAGTTCTTC
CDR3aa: CASSVRGGEQFF

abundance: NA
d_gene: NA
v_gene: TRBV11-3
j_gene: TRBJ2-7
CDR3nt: TGTGCCAGCAGCTTACGCCACGGAGCTGACTACGAGCAGTACTTC
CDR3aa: CASSLRHGADYEQYF

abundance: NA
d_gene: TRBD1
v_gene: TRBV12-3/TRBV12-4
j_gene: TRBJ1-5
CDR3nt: TGTGCCAGCTCCAGGGGGCCAAATCAGCCCCAGCATTTT
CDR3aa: CASSRGPNQPQHF

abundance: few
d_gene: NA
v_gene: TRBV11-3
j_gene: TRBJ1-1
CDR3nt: TGTGCCAGCAGCCCCGGAGGGTCCTACAACACTGAAGCTTTCTTT
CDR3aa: CASSPGGSYNTEAFF

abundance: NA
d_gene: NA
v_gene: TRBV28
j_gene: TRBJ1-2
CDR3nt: TGTGCCAGCAGCCCGGGAAGTAACTATGGCTACACCTTC
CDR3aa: CASSPGSNYGYTF

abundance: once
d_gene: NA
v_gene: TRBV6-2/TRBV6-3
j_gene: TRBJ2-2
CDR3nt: TGTGCCAGCAGTTATCACCGGGATTTCGCGAACACCGGGGAGCTGTTTTTT
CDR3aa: CASSYHRDFANTGELFF

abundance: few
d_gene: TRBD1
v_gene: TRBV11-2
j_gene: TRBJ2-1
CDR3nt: TGTGCCAGCAGCTCTAGCGTCCGGACAGGGGATGAGCAGTTCTTC
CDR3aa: CASSSSVRTGDEQFF

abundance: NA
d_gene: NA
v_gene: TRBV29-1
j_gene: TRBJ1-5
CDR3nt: TGCAGCGTGGGGGGAGGGGTCAATCAGCCCCAGCATTTT
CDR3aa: CSVGGGVNQPQHF

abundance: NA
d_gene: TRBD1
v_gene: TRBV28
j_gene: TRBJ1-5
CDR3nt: TGTGCCAGCAGCCCAGGACAGGGGGGGCGTCAGCCCCAGCATTTT
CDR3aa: CASSPGQGGRQPQHF

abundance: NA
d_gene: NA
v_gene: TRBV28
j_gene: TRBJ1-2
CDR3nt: TGTGCCAGCAGTTTTTCCAGGACAGCTTCTAACTATGGCTACACCTTC
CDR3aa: CASSFSRTASNYGYTF

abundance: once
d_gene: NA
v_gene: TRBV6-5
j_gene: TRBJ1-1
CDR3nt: TGTGCCAGCAGTTACTCCGAGGGTGTCGGCACTGAAGCTTTCTTT
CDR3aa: CASSYSEGVGTEAFF

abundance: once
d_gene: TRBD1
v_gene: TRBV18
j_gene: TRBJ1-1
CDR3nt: TGTGCCAGCTCACCACGCAGGACAGGGGGCGCCCCCAACACTGAAGCTTTCTTT
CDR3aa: CASSPRRTGGAPNTEAFF

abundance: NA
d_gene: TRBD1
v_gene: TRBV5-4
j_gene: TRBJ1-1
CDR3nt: TGTGCCAGCAGTTTGCAACGGTCCAGGGGGTCGATGAACACTGAAGCTTTCTTT
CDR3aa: CASSLQRSRGSMNTEAFF

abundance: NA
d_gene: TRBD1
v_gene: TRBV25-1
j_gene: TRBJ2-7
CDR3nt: TGTGCCAGCAGAAGGGACAGGGTTCCCTACGAGCAGTACTTC
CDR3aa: CASRRDRVPYEQYF

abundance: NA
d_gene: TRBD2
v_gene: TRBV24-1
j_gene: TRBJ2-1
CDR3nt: TGTGCCACCAGTTCCTCGGCGGGGGGTGGCAATGAGCAGTTCTTC
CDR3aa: CATSSSAGGGNEQFF

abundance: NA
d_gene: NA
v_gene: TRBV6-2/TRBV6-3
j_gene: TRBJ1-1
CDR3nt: TGTGCCAGCAGTTACTCGAGGGACACTGAAGCTTTCTTT
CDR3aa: CASSYSRDTEAFF

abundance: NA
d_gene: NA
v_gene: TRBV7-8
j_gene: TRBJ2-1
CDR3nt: TGTGCCAGCAGCTTAGGGGAGGCTCAAATTTTTTACAATGAGCAGTTCTTC
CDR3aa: CASSLGEAQIFYNEQFF

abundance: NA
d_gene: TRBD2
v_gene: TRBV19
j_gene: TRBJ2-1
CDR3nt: TGTGCCAGTAGTTCCCAACTAGCGGGAGTCAAAAATGAGCAGTTCTTC
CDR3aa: CASSSQLAGVKNEQFF

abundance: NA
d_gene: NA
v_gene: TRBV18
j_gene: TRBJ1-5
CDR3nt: TGTGCCAGCTCACTAGCCAGATGGAATCAGCCCCAGCATTTT
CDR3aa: CASSLARWNQPQHF

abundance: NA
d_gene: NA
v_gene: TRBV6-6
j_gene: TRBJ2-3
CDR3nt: TGTGCCAGCAGTTACTTCCAACAGGGCACAGATACGCAGTATTTT
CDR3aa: CASSYFQQGTDTQYF

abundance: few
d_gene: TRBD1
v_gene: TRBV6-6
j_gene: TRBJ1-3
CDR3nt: TGTGCCAGCAGGGATCAGGGGGCTGGAAACACCATATATTTT
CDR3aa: CASRDQGAGNTIYF

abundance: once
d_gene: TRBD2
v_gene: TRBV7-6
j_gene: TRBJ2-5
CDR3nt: TGTGCCAGCAGCCCAATAGCGGGGGGGCAAGAGACCCAGTACTTC
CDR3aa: CASSPIAGGQETQYF

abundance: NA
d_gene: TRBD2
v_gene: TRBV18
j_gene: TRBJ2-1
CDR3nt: TGTGCCAGCTCACCACCCGGGGGGGCCTACAATGAGCAGTTCTTC
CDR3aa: CASSPPGGAYNEQFF

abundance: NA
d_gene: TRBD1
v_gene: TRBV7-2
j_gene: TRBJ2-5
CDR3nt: TGTGCCAGCAGGCCCCAGGGGGTTAGGGAGACCCAGTACTTC
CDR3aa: CASRPQGVRETQYF

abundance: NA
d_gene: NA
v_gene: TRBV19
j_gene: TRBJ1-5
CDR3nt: TGTGCCAGTAGCGGTGACAGAACTCAGCCCCAGCATTTT
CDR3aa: CASSGDRTQPQHF

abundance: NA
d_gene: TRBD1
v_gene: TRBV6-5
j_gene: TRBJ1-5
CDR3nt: TGTGCCAGCAGCCTACAGGGGTTGAGCAATCAGCCCCAGCATTTT
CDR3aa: CASSLQGLSNQPQHF

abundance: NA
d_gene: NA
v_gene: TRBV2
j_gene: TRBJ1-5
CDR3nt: TGTGCCAGCAGTGTGGGCAGCAATCAGCCCCAGCATTTT
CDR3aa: CASSVGSNQPQHF

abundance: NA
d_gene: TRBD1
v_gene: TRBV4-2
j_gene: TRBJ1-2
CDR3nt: TGTGCCAGCAGCCAAGATAGCAACCACGGGACAGGGGGGGTCGGAGGCTACACCTTC
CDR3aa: CASSQDSNHGTGGVGGYTF

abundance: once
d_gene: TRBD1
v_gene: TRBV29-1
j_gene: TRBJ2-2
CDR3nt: TGCAGCGCGCGGACAGGGCTTACCGGGGAGCTGTTTTTT
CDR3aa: CSARTGLTGELFF

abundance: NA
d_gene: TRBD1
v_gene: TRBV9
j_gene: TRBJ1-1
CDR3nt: TGTGCCAGCAGCGTCCGCGGAGACAGGGACACTGAAGCTTTCTTT
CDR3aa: CASSVRGDRDTEAFF

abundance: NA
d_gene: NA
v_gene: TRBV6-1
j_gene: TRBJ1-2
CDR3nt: TGTGCCAGCAGTGAGAGTTTAGGCTACACCTTC
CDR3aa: CASSESLGYTF

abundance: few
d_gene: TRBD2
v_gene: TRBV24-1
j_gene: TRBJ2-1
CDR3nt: TGTGCCACCAGTGACACTGGGACTAGCGGGGGGGCGACGATCCTCGGGCAGTTCTTC
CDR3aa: CATSDTGTSGGATILGQFF

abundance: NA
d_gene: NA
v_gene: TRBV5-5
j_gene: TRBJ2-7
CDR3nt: TGTGCCAGCAGCTTATTAGGGGGGGGGTGGGGAGAGCAGTACTTC
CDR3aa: CASSLLGGGWGEQYF

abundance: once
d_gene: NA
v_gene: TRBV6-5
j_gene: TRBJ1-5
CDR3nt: TGTGCCAGCAGTTACTCATCTGCAGGGAAAAATCAGCCCCAGCATTTT
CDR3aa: CASSYSSAGKNQPQHF

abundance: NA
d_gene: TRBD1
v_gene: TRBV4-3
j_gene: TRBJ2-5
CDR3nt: TGCGCCAGCAGCCAAGACAGACCCGGGACAGCACAAGAGACCCAGTACTTC
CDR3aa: CASSQDRPGTAQETQYF

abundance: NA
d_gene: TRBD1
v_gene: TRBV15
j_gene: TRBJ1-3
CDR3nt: TGTGCCACCAGCACAATGGACAGGGGCTCTGGAAACACCATATATTTT
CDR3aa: CATSTMDRGSGNTIYF

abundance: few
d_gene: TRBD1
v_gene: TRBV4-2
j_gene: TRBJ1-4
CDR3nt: TGTGCCAGCAGCCAAGGGTTGGGACAGGGAAATGAAAAACTGTTTTTT
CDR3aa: CASSQGLGQGNEKLFF

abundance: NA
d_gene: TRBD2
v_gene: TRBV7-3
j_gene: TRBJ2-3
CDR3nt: TGTGCCAGCAGCTTATCTAGCGGGGGCACAGATACGCAGTATTTT
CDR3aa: CASSLSSGGTDTQYF

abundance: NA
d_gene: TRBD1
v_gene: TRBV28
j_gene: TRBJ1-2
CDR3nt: TGTGCCAGCAGCTCCGCGACAGGGTTGAATGGCTACACCTTC
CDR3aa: CASSSATGLNGYTF

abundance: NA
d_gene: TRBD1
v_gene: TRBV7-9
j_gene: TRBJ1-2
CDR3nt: TGTGCCAGCAGCTCGGAGGGGACAGGGAACTATGGCTACACCTTC
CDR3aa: CASSSEGTGNYGYTF

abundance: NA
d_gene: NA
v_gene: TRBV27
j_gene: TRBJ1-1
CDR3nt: TGTGCCAGCAGTTTCGGCAGGGTGAACACTGAAGCTTTCTTT
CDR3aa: CASSFGRVNTEAFF